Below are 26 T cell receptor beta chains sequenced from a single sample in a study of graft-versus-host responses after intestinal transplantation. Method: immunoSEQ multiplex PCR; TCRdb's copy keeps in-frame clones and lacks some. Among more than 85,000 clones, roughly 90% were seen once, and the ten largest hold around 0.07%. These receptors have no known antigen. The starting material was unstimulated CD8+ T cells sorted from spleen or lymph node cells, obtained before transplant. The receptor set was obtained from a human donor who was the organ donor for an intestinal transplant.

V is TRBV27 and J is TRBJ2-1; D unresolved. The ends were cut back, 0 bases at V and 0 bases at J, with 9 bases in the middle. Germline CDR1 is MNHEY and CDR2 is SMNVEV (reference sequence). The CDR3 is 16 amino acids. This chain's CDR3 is CASSLSSGNSYNEQFF. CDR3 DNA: TGTGCCAGCAGTTTATCATCGGGTAACTCCTACAATGAGCAGTTCTTC.

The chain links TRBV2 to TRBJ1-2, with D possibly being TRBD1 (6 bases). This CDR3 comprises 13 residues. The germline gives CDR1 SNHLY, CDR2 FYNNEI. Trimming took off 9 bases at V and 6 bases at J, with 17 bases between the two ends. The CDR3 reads CARRGTGHNGYTF. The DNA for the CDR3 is TGTGCCAGGAGGGGTACGGGACACAATGGCTACACCTTC.

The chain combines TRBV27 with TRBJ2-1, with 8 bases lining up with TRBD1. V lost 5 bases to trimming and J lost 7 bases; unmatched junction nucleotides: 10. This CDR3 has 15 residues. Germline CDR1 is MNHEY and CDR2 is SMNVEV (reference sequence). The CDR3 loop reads CASSITDRVLNEQFF. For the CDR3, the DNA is TGTGCCAGCAGTATCACGGACAGGGTCCTGAATGAGCAGTTCTTC.

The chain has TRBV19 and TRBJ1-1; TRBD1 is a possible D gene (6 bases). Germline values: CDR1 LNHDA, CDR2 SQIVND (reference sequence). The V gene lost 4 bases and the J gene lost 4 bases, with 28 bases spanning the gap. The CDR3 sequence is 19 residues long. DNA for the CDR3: TGTGCCAGTAGTAGCAGACAGGTCTTTTTGTCGGTTGTAGGCACTGAAGCTTTCTTT. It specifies CASSSRQVFLSVVGTEAFF.

CDR3: CASSEPSINQPQHF. DNA of the CDR3: TGTGCCAGCAGTGAACCCAGTATCAATCAGCCCCAGCATTTT. The genes are TRBV6-5 and TRBJ1-5; no definite D call. The CDR3 loop spans 14 amino acids. Germline assignment: CDR1 MNHEY and CDR2 SVGAGI. Trimming left V 5 bases short and J 3 bases short, with 11 bases between.

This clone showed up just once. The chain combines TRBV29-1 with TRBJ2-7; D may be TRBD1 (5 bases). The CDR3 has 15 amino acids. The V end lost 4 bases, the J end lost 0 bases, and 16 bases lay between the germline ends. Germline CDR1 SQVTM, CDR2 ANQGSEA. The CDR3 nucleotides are TGCAGCGTTGGTTTGTGGCTAGACAGCTCCTACGAGCAGTACTTC. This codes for CSVGLWLDSSYEQYF.

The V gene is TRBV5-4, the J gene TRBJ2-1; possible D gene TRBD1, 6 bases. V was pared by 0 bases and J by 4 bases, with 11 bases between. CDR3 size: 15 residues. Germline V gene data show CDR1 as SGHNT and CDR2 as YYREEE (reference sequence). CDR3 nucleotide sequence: TGTGCCAGCAGCTTGGAAGGACAGCCTTACAATGAGCAGTTCTTC. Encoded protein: CASSLEGQPYNEQFF.

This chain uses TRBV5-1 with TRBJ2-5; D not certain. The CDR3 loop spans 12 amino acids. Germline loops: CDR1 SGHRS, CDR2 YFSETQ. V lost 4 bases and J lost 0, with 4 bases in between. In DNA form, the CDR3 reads TGCGCCAGCAGCCCAAACCAAGAGACCCAGTACTTC. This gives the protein CASSPNQETQYF. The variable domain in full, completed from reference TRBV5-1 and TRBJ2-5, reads KAGVTQTPRYLIKTRGQQVTLSCSPISGHRSVSWYQQTPGQGLQFLFEYFSETQRNKGNFPGRFSGRQFSNSRSEMNVSTLELGDSALYLCASSPNQETQYFGPGTRLLVL.

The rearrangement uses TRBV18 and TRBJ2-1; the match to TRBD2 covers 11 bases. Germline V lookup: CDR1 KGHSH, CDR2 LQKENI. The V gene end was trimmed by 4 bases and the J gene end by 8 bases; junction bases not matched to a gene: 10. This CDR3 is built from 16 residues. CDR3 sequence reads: CASSLTGTSGSDEQFF. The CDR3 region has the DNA TGTGCCAGCTCACTAACCGGGACTAGCGGTTCAGATGAGCAGTTCTTC.

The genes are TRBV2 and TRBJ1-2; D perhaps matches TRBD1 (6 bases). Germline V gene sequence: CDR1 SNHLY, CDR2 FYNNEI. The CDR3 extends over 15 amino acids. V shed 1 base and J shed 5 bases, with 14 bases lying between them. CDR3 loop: CASSEVNRESYGYTF. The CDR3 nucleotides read TGTGCCAGCAGTGAAGTCAACAGGGAGTCTTATGGCTACACCTTC.

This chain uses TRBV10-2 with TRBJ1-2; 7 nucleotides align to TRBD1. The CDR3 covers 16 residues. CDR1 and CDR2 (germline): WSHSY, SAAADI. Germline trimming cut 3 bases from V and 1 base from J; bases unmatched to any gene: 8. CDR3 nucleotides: TGCGCCAGCAGTGACGGGACAGCCGATCGTAACTATGGCTACACCTTC. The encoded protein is CASSDGTADRNYGYTF.

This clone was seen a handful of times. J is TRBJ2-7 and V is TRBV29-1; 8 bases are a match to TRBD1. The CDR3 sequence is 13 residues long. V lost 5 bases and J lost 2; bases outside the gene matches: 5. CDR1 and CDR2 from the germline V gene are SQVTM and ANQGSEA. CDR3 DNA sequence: TGCAGCGTTACAGGGGGTTCGACCTACGAGCAGTACTTC. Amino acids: CSVTGGSTYEQYF.

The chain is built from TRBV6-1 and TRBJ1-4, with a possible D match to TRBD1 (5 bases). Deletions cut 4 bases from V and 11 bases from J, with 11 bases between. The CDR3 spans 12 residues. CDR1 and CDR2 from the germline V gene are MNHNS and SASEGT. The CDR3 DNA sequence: TGTGCCAGCAGTGGGGGGGAGTGGAAACTGTTTTTT. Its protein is CASSGGEWKLFF.

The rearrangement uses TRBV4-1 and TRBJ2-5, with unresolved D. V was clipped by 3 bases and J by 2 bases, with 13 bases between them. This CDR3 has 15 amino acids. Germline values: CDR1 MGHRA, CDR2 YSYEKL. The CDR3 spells CASSHVSSTQETQYF. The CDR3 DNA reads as TGCGCCAGCAGCCATGTGTCGAGTACTCAAGAGACCCAGTACTTC.

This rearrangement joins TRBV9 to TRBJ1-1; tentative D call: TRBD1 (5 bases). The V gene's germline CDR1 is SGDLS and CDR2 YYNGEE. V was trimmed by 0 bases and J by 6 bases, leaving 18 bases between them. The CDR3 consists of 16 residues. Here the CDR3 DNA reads TGTGCCAGCAGCGTAGTTCAGCGGGCAGGGATCGCTGAAGCTTTCTTT. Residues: CASSVVQRAGIAEAFF.

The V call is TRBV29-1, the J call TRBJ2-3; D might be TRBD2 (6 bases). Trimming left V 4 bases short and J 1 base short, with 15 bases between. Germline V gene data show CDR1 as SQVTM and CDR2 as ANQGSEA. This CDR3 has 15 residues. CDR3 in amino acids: CSVVGRGPGTDTQYF. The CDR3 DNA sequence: TGCAGCGTTGTAGGGCGGGGCCCTGGCACAGATACGCAGTATTTT.

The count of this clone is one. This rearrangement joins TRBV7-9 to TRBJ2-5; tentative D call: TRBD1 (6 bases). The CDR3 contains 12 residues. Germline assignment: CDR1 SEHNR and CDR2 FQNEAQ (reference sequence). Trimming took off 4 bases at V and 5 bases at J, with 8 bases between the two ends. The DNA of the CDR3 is TGTGCCAGCAGCTGGGGGCTCGAGACCCAGTACTTC. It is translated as CASSWGLETQYF.

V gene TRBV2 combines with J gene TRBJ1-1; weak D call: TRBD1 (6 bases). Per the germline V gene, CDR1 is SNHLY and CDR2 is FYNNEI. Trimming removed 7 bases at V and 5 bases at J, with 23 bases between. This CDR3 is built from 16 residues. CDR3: CASTGFAGAAMTEAFF. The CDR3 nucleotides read TGTGCCAGCACCGGATTCGCAGGGGCCGCTATGACTGAAGCTTTCTTT.

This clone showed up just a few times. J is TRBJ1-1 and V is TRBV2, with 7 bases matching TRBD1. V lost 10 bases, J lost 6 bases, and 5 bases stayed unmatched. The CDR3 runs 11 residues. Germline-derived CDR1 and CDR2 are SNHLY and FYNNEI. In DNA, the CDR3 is TGTGCCACCCCCGGGACAGCTGAAGCTTTCTTT. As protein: CATPGTAEAFF.

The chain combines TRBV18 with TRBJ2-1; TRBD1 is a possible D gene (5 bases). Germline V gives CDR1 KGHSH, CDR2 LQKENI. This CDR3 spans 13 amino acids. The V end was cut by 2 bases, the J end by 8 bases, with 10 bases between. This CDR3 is CASSPVRVDEQFF. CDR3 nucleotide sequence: TGTGCCAGCTCACCAGTCAGGGTCGATGAGCAGTTCTTC. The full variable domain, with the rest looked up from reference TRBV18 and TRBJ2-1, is NAGVMQNPRHLVRRRGQEARLRCSPMKGHSHVYWYRQLPEEGLKFMVYLQKENIIDESGMPKERFSAEFPKEGPSILRIQQVVRGDSAAYFCASSPVRVDEQFFGPGTRLTVL.

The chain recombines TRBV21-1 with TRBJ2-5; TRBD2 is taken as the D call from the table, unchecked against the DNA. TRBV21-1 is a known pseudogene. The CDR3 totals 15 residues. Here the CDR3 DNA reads TGTGCCAGCAGCTACGGGAGCGGGGGCGAGGAGACCCAGTACTTC. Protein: CASSYGSGGEETQYF.

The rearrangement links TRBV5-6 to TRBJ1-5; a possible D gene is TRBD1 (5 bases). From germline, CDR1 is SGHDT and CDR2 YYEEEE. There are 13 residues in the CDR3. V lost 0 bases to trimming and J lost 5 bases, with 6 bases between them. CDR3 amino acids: CASSLGGDQPQHF. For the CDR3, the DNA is TGTGCCAGCAGCTTGGGGGGGGATCAGCCCCAGCATTTT.

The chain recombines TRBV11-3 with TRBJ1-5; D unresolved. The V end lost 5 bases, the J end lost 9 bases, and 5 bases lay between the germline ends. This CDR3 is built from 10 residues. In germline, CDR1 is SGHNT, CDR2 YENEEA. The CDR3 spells CASSLGPQHF. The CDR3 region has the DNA TGTGCCAGCAGCCTCGGGCCCCAGCATTTT.

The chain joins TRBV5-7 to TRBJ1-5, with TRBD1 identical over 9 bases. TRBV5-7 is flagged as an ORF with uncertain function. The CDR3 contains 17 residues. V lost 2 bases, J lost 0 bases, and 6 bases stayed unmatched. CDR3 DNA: TGTGCCAGCAGCTTAAAACAGGGGGCATATAGCAATCAGCCCCAGCATTTT. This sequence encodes CASSLKQGAYSNQPQHF.

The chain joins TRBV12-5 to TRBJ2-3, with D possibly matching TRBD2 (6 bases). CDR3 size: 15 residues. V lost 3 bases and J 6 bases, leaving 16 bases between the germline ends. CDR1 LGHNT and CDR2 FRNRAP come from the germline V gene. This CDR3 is CASGFSPGVPDTQYF. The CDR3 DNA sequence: TGTGCTAGTGGTTTTTCCCCGGGAGTCCCTGATACGCAGTATTTT. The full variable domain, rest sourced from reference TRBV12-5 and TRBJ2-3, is DARVTQTPRHKVTEMGQEVTMRCQPILGHNTVFWYRQTMMQGLELLAYFRNRAPLDDSGMPKDRFSAEMPDATLATLKIQPSEPRDSAVYFCASGFSPGVPDTQYFGPGTRLTVL.

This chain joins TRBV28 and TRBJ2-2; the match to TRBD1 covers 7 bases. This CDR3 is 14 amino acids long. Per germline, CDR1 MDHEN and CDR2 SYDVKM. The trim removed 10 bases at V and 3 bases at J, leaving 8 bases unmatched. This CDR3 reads CATQGVGDTGELFF. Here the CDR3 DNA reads TGTGCCACCCAGGGGGTGGGTGACACCGGGGAGCTGTTTTTT.